These T cell receptor beta chains were read from a single sample in a study of T cell responses to AZD1222 COVID-19 vaccine. Sequencing used immunoSEQ multiplex PCR; TCRdb keeps in-frame clones, though not all of them. The sample includes 150,000 or so clones, just over 90% seen only once; the top ten take 6.9%. Specimen: peripheral blood, collected on day 0 of AZD1222 vaccination. The receptor set was obtained from an adult in good health. CDR3s leave out the opening cysteine and the closing phenylalanine or tryptophan.

TRBJ2-1	TRBV10-1	ASSGGTGRNEQF
TRBJ1-3	TRBV9	ASSLRDRGRPGNTIY
TRBJ1-2	TRBV11-2	ASTPPGGGYGYT
TRBJ1-3	TRBV5-4	ASSLDLVSGNTIY
TRBJ2-4	TRBV5-1	ASSLGASGAINIQY
TRBJ2-3	TRBV29-1	SVNGLATQY
TRBJ1-1	TRBV24-1	ATTKGPRTEAF
TRBJ2-2	TRBV15	ATSRDRGNTGELF
TRBJ2-2	TRBV6-4	ASSELAGNTGELF
TRBJ1-5	TRBV2	ASSERSTGWQPQH
TRBJ1-1	TRBV27	ASSLQGANTEAF
TRBJ1-1	TRBV7-3	ASSPGVGDEGSEAF
TRBJ2-7	TRBV7-9	ASSLGGASPREQY
TRBJ2-5	TRBV19	ASSTLGRTDQETQY
TRBJ2-1	TRBV7-3	ASSSYRYNEQF
TRBJ1-1	TRBV29-1	SVETGGEAF
TRBJ2-3	TRBV30	AWKRLGISQY
TRBJ1-2	TRBV28	ASSPETGGVYYGYT
TRBJ2-1	TRBV28	ASQARGALGNEQF
TRBJ2-5	TRBV27	ASSPISGGALRLGETQY
TRBJ2-7	TRBV24-1	ATSDGGQGSYEQY
TRBJ2-7	TRBV5-1	ASSLGSDRRSYEQY
TRBJ2-7	TRBV6-2/TRBV6-3	ASSYSTSAYEQY
TRBJ2-2	TRBV4-3	ASSQVLGYTGELF
TRBJ1-4	TRBV19	ASSIGGVGEKLF
TRBJ1-1	TRBV30	AWSRGKVNSEAF
TRBJ1-6	TRBV5-6	ASSPWGPGRHSPLH
TRBJ2-1	TRBV5-6	ASSLGGLAANEQF
TRBJ2-3	TRBV28	ASSRVQNTDTQY
TRBJ2-1	TRBV2	ASSPGTNYNEQF
TRBJ2-2	TRBV24-1	ATSDWKGQPNTGELF
TRBJ2-3	TRBV2	ASSGVTRDTQY
TRBJ1-4	TRBV27	ASSSQHRATNEKLF
TRBJ2-7	TRBV15	ATSSSGGPSYEQY
TRBJ2-5	TRBV7-2	ASSFTALAGEH
TRBJ1-5	TRBV14	ASSQDIDQPQH
TRBJ1-2	TRBV7-2	ASSLGGAGFSYGYT
TRBJ1-2	TRBV28	ASIGGGVDLYGYT
TRBJ1-2	TRBV6-4	ASTLSPGQNYGYT
TRBJ2-7	TRBV4-3	ASSQDFWGPYEQY
TRBJ1-3	TRBV4-1	ASSQAPLGTIY
TRBJ1-6	TRBV7-9	ASSNDRGPTYNSPLH
TRBJ1-2	TRBV23-1	ASSPAGTGKTNYGYT
TRBJ1-2	TRBV19	ASSSGHGYT
TRBJ2-7	TRBV3-1/TRBV3-2	ASSPPGLWQQY
TRBJ2-1	TRBV4-2	ASSQDLVLDSYNEQF
TRBJ1-1	TRBV5-1	ASSLMAVGTRTEAF
TRBJ2-7	TRBV30	AWSALLGKQY
TRBJ2-5	TRBV7-9	ASSLVPGGQETQY
TRBJ2-1	TRBV9	ASSPPGRAYNEQF
TRBJ2-7	TRBV4-1	ASSQESAGETYEQY
TRBJ1-6	TRBV6-5	ASISIGRGNSPLH
TRBJ2-3	TRBV3-1/TRBV3-2	ASSQDPPLLAGGRDTQY
TRBJ1-5	TRBV19	ASSKERVNQPQH
TRBJ2-2	TRBV6-5	ASSPRVPPGELF